Listed below are T cell receptor beta chains from one sample, sequenced in a study of blood T cells in healthy people across ages. TCRdb re-analysed the 5' RACE reads in MiXCR, keeping a single row per CDR3 protein. The top ten clones hold about 20% of a sample with 700,000 to 950,000 distinct CDR3 sequences, 58% of them seen once. The sample consisted of blood. Source of these receptors: a man under 40 in good health. The CDR3 runs from the conserved cysteine through the conserved F or W. Each record gives: D gene, V gene, CDR3 protein. D genes are given only for firm matches.

TRBD1	TRBV10-3	CAISRDRDSYEQYF
-	TRBV27	CASSEGQRKDGYTF
TRBD2	TRBV3-1	CASSPAGVDEQYF
-	TRBV25-1	CASSEARGGYNEQFF
TRBD1	TRBV9	CASSRGRDRVREQYF
-	TRBV29-1	CSVGPRSTDTQYF
-	TRBV11-2	CASSRMGSTWTQETQYF
-	TRBV6-5	CASSIKIQAGAVYF
TRBD2	TRBV6-5	CASSRKAGGRGEQFF
-	TRBV6-2/TRBV6-3	CASSKDYAKNIQYF
-	TRBV7-2	CASSSDRSWDEQYF
-	TRBV12-5	CASGPRDGHNSPLHF
-	TRBV6-6	CASSYGLPGNSPLHF
-	TRBV20-1	CSARDRGMTYNEQFF
-	TRBV6-5	CASSYASRNEQFF
-	TRBV7-2	CASSPGQTYTDTQYF
TRBD1	TRBV5-1	CASSWDRPMSTDTQYF
-	TRBV24-1	CATSSLIGQPQHF
TRBD1	TRBV18	CASSPRTGLFITF
-	TRBV6-5	CASSTPVKGSYEQYF
-	TRBV4-1	CASSQVGRQGRATDTQYF
TRBD1	TRBV6-1	CASRDERDRDPCEQYF
TRBD1	TRBV3-1	CASSPTAGTGGGNYGYTF
TRBD1	TRBV6-6	CASSLSGQEKKLFF
-	TRBV2	CASREGTSDQPQHF
TRBD1	TRBV5-5	CASSYGDSIYYEQYF
-	TRBV7-3	CASSLTFQETQYF
TRBD2	TRBV20-1	CSAGDPGLAGVNEQFF
-	TRBV6-2/TRBV6-3	CASSFGQPQQFF
-	TRBV29-1	CSVEGFGGIGYEQYF